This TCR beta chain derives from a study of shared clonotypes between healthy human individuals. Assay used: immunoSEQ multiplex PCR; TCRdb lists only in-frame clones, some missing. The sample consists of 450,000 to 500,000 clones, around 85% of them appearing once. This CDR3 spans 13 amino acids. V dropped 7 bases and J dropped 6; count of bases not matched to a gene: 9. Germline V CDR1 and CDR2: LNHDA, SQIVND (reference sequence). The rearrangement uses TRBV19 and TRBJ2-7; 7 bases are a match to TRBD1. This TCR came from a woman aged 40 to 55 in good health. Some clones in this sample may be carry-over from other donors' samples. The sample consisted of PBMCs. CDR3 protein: CASTTGEWGEQYF. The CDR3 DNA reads TGTGCCAGTACCACAGGGGAATGGGGCGAGCAGTACTTC.